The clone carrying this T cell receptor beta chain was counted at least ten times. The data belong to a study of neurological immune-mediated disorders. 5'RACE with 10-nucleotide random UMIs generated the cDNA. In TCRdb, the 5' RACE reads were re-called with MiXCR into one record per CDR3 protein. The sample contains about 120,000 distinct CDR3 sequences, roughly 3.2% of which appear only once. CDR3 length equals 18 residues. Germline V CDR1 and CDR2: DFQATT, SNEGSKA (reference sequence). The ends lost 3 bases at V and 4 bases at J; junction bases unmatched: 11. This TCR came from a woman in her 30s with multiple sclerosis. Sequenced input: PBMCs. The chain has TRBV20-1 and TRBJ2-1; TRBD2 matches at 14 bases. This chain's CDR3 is CSARGTSGREGGYNEQFF. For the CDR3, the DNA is TGCAGTGCTAGGGGGACTAGCGGGAGAGAGGGGGGTTACAATGAGCAGTTCTTC.